The 15 T cell receptor beta chains below come from one sample, sequenced in a study of cytomegalovirus exposure and HLA in healthy donors. It was with 60 Vbeta and 13 Jbeta primers that the PCR ran. Data came from immunoSEQ multiplex PCR; TCRdb stores just in-frame clones and leaves some out. The record lists 87,000 or so clones, of which the ten most abundant hold roughly 14%. Sequences were obtained from PBMCs. The origin of the receptors is a middle-aged man in good health and CMV-seropositive.

The J gene is TRBJ2-7, the V gene TRBV5-6, with a weak D call TRBD1 (6 bases). This CDR3 has 14 amino acids. V was shortened by 4 bases and J by 2 bases, with 13 bases between the two germline ends. Germline V gives CDR1 SGHDT, CDR2 YYEEEE. Written as DNA, the CDR3 is TGTGCCAGCAGCCTCACCGCAGGGGCCTACGAGCAGTACTTC. It codes for CASSLTAGAYEQYF.

This chain connects TRBV7-2 to TRBJ1-5; D perhaps matches TRBD1 (5 bases). Trimming shortened V by 2 bases and J by 3 bases, and 11 bases separated the two germline ends. The CDR3 runs to 15 residues. Germline CDR1 and CDR2: SGHTA and FQGNSA. The CDR3 is CASSLRSRDNQPQHF. For the CDR3, the DNA is TGTGCCAGCAGCTTAAGGAGCAGGGACAATCAGCCCCAGCATTTT. Full variable domain (rest looked up from reference TRBV7-2 and TRBJ1-5): GAGVSQSPSNKVTEKGKDVELRCDPISGHTALYWYRQSLGQGLEFLIYFQGNSAPDKSGLPSDRFSAERTGGSVSTLTIQRTQQEDSAVYLCASSLRSRDNQPQHFGDGTRLSIL.

The chain is built from TRBV5-1 and TRBJ2-1; 8 nucleotides align to TRBD2. This CDR3 comprises 15 residues. CDR1 and CDR2 from the germline V gene are SGHRS and YFSETQ. Trimming took 0 bases from V and 7 from J; bases not matched to a gene: 6. The CDR3: CASSLASSGSNEQFF. Here the CDR3 DNA reads TGCGCCAGCAGCTTGGCCTCCAGCGGGAGTAATGAGCAGTTCTTC.

The chain is built from TRBV11-3 and TRBJ2-1; weak D call: TRBD2 (5 bases). CDR3 length: 14 amino acids. Trimming removed 5 bases from V and 9 bases from J, with 17 bases in between. The germline CDR1 and CDR2 sequences are SGHNT and YENEEA. The CDR3 coding sequence is TGTGCCAGCAGCACTCTCCGGGGTCTTGCTGAGCAGTTCTTC. It codes for CASSTLRGLAEQFF.

The chain is built from TRBV28 and TRBJ2-1, with 9 bases fitting TRBD2. Trimming took 2 bases from V and 1 from J; bases not matched to a gene: 3. Germline lookup yields CDR1 MDHEN and CDR2 SYDVKM. This CDR3 has 16 residues. The CDR3 reads CASSLPTSGSYNEQFF. The CDR3 DNA reads TGTGCCAGCAGTTTACCGACTAGCGGTTCCTACAATGAGCAGTTCTTC.

V usage is TRBV10-3 and J usage is TRBJ1-1, with 11 bases identical to TRBD1. V shed 6 bases and J 1 base; nucleotides not matched to a gene: 4. The germline CDR1 and CDR2 sequences are ENHRY and SYGVKD. There are 15 residues in the CDR3. CDR3 DNA: TGTGCCATCAGCAGGACAGGGGGCGGGAACACTGAAGCTTTCTTT. It is translated as CAISRTGGGNTEAFF.

The V and J genes are TRBV10-2 and TRBJ1-3; D not resolved. The germline gives CDR1 WSHSY, CDR2 SAAADI. This CDR3 has 13 amino acids. V lost 10 bases, J lost 2 bases, and 12 bases lay in between. CDR3 nucleotide sequence: TGCGCCACCCAGACAACCCCTGGAAACACCATATATTTT. It is translated as CATQTTPGNTIYF.

This chain uses TRBV4-3 with TRBJ1-2; D might be TRBD1 (5 bases). The CDR3 length is 17 residues. The germline V gene has CDR1 LGHNA and CDR2 YSLEER. Trimming pared 7 bases from V and 2 bases from J, leaving 23 bases between. CDR3 DNA: TGCGCCAGCACCCCAGGGTTGGCAGAGACCTTGAACTATGGCTACACCTTC. Its translation: CASTPGLAETLNYGYTF.

The chain recombines TRBV5-8 with TRBJ2-1, with TRBD2 matching over 13 bases. Germline assignment: CDR1 SGHTS and CDR2 YDEGEE. Trimming removed 4 bases from V and 8 bases from J; junction bases left unmatched: 6. The CDR3 sequence is 15 residues long. CDR3 region: CASSRTSGSQDEQFF. The CDR3 nucleotides are TGTGCCAGCAGCCGGACTAGCGGGAGTCAGGATGAGCAGTTCTTC.

V usage is TRBV10-3 and J usage is TRBJ1-2, with TRBD1 matching over 9 bases. This CDR3 spans 14 amino acids. In germline, CDR1 is ENHRY, CDR2 SYGVKD. V lost 7 bases and J lost 4; bases outside the gene matches: 7. The CDR3 region is CAITSGTGIYGYTF. In DNA, the CDR3 is TGTGCCATCACCTCCGGGACAGGGATCTATGGCTACACCTTC.

CDR3 DNA: TGTGCCAGCAGCGCGCGGGAGGGGGCGGTGAACACTGAAGCTTTCTTT. Protein product: CASSAREGAVNTEAFF. The chain combines TRBV9 with TRBJ1-1; TRBD1 agrees at 7 bases. The CDR3 contains 16 residues. After removal of 3 bases from V and 0 bases from J, the junction contained 8 bases not matched to a gene. Per the germline V gene, CDR1 is SGDLS and CDR2 is YYNGEE.

This chain joins TRBV11-2 and TRBJ2-7; 9 bases agree with TRBD2. Germline V gene lookup returns CDR1 SGHAT and CDR2 FQNNGV. V lost 5 bases and J lost 8; bases outside the gene matches: 10. The length of the CDR3 is 14 residues. The CDR3 sequence: CASSRLAEALQQYF. CDR3 nucleotide sequence: TGTGCCAGCAGCCGACTAGCGGAGGCCCTACAGCAGTACTTC.

This sequence joins TRBV6-5 and TRBJ2-1; D unresolved. The CDR3 has 15 residues. Germline V CDR1 and CDR2: MNHEY, SVGAGI. The V end lost 3 bases, the J end lost 0 bases, and 9 bases lay between the germline ends. CDR3 sequence: CASSYNSYSYNEQFF. CDR3 sequence (DNA): TGTGCCAGCAGTTATAACAGCTACTCCTACAATGAGCAGTTCTTC.

The CDR3 DNA is TGTGCCAGCAGCGTTGGACAGGGGGTAGACGAGCAGTACTTC. Protein product: CASSVGQGVDEQYF. The chain carries TRBV9 and TRBJ2-7, with TRBD1 matching 10 bases. The germline CDR1 and CDR2 sequences are SGDLS and YYNGEE. The J segment lost 5 bases and the V segment lost 2 bases, leaving 4 bases of the junction unmatched. This CDR3 has 14 residues.

The chain links TRBV29-1 to TRBJ2-3; D unresolved. Deletions cut 6 bases from V and 6 bases from J, with 16 bases between. The CDR3 consists of 13 residues. CDR1 is SQVTM, CDR2 ANQGSEA, per germline. DNA of the CDR3: TGCAGCGTCGTCCACAGTAGTGGGGATACGCAGTATTTT. Translated, it gives CSVVHSSGDTQYF.